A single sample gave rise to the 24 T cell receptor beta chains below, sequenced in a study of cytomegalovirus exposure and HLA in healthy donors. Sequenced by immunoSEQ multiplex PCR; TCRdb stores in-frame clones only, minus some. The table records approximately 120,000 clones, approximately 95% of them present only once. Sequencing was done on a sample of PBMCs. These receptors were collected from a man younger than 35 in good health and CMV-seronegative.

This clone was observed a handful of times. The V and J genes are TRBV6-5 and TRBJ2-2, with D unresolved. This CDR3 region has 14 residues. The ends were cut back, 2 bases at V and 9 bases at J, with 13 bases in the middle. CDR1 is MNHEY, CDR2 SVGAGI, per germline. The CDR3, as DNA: TGTGCCAGCAGTTACCGCAGGCCAGGCAGGGAGCTGTTTTTT. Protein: CASSYRRPGRELFF.

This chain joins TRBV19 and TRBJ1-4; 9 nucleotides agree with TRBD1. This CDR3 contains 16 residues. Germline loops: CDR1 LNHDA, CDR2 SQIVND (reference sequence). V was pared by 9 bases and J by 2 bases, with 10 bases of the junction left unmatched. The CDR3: CASRTGGAVTNEKLFF. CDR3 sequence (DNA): TGTGCCAGCCGAACAGGGGGCGCGGTGACTAATGAAAAACTGTTTTTT.

The CDR3 is CASSILTEGSNQPQHF. The CDR3 DNA follows: TGTGCCAGTAGTATCTTGACAGAAGGTAGCAATCAGCCCCAGCATTTT. The chain combines TRBV19 with TRBJ1-5, with D tentatively TRBD1 (5 bases). The V gene's germline CDR1 is LNHDA and CDR2 SQIVND (reference sequence). V dropped 3 bases and J dropped 0 bases, with 12 bases sitting between them. This CDR3 is 16 amino acids long.

The DNA of the CDR3 is TGTGCCAGCCCCGGCCCAACGAGGGACTATGGCTACACCTTC. Translation: CASPGPTRDYGYTF. The chain carries TRBV11-2 and TRBJ1-2; no reliable D call. CDR3 length: 14 residues. V was trimmed by 8 bases and J by 3 bases, leaving 16 bases between them. The V gene's germline CDR1 is SGHAT and CDR2 FQNNGV.

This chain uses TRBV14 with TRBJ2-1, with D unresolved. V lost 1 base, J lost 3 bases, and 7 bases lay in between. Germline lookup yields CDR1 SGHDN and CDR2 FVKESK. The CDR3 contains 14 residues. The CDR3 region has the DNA TGTGCCAGCAGCCAAGCGTCCTACTACAATGAGCAGTTCTTC. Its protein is CASSQASYYNEQFF.

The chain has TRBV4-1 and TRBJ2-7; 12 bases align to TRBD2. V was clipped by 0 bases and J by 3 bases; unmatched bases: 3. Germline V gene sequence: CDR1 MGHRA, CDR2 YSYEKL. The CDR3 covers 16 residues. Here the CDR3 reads CASSQDPGLAGYEQYF. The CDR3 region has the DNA TGCGCCAGCAGCCAAGACCCGGGACTAGCGGGCTACGAGCAGTACTTC.

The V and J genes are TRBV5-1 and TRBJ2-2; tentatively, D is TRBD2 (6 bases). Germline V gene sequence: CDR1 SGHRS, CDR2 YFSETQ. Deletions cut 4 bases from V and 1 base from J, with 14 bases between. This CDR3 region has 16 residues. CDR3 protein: CASSITSWGNTGELFF. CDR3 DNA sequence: TGCGCCAGCAGCATAACTAGCTGGGGGAACACCGGGGAGCTGTTTTTT.

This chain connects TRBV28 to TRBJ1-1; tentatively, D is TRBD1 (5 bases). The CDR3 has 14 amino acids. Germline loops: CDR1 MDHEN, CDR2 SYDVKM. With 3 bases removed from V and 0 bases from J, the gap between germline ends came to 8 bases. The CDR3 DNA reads TGTGCCAGCAGTTTGCGGGGGATGAACACTGAAGCTTTCTTT. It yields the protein CASSLRGMNTEAFF.

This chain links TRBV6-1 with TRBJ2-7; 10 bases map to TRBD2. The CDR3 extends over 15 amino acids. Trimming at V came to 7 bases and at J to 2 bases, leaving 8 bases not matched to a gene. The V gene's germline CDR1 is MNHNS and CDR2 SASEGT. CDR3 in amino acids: CASNSGRAATYEQYF. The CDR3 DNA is TGTGCCAGCAACAGCGGGAGGGCCGCGACCTACGAGCAGTACTTC.

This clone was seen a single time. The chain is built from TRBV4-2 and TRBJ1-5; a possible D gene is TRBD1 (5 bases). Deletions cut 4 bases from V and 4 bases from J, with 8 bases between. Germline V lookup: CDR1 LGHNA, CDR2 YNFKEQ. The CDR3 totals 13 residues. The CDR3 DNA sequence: TGTGCCAGCAGCCGACGACAGAATCAGCCCCAGCATTTT. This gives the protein CASSRRQNQPQHF.

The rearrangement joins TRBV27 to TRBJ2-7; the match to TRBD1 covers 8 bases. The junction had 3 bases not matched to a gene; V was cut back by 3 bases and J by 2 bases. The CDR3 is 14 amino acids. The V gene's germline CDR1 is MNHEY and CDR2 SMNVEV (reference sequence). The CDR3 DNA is TGTGCCAGCAGTTTGACAGGGGTTACCTACGAGCAGTACTTC. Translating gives CASSLTGVTYEQYF.

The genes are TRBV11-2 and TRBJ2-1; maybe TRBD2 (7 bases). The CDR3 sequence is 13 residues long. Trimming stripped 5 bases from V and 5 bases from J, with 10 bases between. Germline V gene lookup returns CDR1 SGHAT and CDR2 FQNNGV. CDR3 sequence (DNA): TGTGCCAGCAGCGTGGGGGGGCACAATGAGCAGTTCTTC. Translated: CASSVGGHNEQFF.

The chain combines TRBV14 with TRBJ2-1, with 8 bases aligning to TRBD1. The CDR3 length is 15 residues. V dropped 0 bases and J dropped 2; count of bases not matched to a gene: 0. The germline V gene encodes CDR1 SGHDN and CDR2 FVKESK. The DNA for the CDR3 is TGTGCCAGCAGCCAAGACAGGGGGCCCTACAATGAGCAGTTCTTC. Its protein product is CASSQDRGPYNEQFF.

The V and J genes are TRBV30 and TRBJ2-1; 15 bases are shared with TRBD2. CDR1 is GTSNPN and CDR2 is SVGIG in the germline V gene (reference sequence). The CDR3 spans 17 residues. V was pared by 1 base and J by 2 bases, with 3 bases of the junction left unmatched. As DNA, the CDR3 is TGTGCCTGGAGTGGGACTAGCGGGAGGGTGCCCTACAATGAGCAGTTCTTC. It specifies CAWSGTSGRVPYNEQFF.

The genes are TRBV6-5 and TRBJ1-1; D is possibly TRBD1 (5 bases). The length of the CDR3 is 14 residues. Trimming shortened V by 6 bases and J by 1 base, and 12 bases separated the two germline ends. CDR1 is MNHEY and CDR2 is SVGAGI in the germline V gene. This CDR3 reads CASRPITGNTEAFF. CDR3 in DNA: TGTGCCAGCAGACCGATAACAGGGAACACTGAAGCTTTCTTT.

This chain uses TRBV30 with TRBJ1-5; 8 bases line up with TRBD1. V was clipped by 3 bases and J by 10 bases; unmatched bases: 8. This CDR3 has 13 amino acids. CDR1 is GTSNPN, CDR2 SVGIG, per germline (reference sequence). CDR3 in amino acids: CAWSGTGEGPQHF. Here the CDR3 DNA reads TGTGCCTGGAGCGGGACAGGAGAGGGACCCCAGCATTTT.

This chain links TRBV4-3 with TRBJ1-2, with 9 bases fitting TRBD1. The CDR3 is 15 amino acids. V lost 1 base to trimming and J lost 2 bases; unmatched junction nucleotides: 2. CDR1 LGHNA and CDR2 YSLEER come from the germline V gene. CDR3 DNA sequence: TGCGCCAGCAGCCAAGGGACAGGGGCAAACTATGGCTACACCTTC. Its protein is CASSQGTGANYGYTF.

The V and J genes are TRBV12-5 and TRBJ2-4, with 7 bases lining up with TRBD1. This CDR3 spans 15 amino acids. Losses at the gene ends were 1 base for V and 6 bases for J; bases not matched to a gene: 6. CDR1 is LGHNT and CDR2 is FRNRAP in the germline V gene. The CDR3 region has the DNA TGTGCTAGTGGTTTGGAGAATAACAGGGGAAACATTCAGTACTTC. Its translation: CASGLENNRGNIQYF.

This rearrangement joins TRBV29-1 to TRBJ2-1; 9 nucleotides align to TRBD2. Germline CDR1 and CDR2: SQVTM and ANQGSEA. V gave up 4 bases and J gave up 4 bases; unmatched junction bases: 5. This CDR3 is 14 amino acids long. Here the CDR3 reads CSVVPSGDYNEQFF. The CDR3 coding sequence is TGCAGCGTTGTTCCTAGCGGGGATTACAATGAGCAGTTCTTC.

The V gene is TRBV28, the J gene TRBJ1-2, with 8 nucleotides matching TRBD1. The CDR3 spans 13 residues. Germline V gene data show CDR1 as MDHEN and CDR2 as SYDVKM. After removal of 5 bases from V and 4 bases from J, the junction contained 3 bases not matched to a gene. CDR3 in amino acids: CASSPGQVYGYTF. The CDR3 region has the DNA TGTGCCAGCAGTCCGGGACAGGTCTATGGCTACACCTTC.

CDR3 amino acids: CASSSRDRVPDTQYF. The DNA for the CDR3 is TGTGCCAGCAGTAGCCGGGACAGGGTCCCAGATACGCAGTATTTT. V gene TRBV25-1 combines with J gene TRBJ2-3, with 9 bases fitting TRBD1. The germline V gene encodes CDR1 MGHDK and CDR2 SYGVNS. V was pared by 5 bases and J by 4 bases, with 7 bases of the junction left unmatched. The CDR3 sequence is 15 residues long.

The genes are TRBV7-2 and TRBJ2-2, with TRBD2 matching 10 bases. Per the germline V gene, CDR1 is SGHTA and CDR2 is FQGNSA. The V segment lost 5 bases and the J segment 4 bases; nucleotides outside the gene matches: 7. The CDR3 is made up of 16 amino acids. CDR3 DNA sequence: TGTGCCAGCAGCCTTAGCGGGACTAGCGTCACCGGGGAGCTGTTTTTT. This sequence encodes CASSLSGTSVTGELFF.

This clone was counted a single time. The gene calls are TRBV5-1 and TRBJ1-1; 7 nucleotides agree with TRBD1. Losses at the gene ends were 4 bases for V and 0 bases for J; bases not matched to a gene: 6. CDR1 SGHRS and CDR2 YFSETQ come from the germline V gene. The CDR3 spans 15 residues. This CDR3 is CASSPRTGLNTEAFF. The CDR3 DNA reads TGCGCCAGCAGCCCCCGGACAGGATTGAACACTGAAGCTTTCTTT.

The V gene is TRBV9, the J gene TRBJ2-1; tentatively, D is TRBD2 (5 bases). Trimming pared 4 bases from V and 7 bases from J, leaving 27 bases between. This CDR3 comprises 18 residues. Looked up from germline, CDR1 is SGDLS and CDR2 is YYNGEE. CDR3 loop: CASSPPSGLARSGNEQFF. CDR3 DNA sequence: TGTGCCAGCAGCCCCCCCTCCGGGTTAGCGCGCAGTGGGAATGAGCAGTTCTTC.